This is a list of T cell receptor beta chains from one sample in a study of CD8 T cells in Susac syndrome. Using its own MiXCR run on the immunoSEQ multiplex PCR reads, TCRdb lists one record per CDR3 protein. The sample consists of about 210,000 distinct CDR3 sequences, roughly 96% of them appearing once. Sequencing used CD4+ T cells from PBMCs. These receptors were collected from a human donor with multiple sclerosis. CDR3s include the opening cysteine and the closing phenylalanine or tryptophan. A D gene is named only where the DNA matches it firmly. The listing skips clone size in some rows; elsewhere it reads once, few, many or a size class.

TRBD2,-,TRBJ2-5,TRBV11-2,TGTGCCAGCAGCTTAGGTGTCAGCGGGGTCGGAGAGACCCAGTACTTC,CASSLGVSGVGETQYF
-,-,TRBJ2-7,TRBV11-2,TGTGCCAGCAGCCCACTAGGCGGGCGGGGGCCGTCCTACGAGCAGTACTTC,CASSPLGGRGPSYEQYF
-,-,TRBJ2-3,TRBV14,TGTGCCAGCAGCAACCGGGACGGCTCGTTCGATACGCAGTATTTT,CASSNRDGSFDTQYF
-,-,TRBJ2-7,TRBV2,TGTGCCAGCAGTGTTCGACGGGTAGGCTATGAGCAGTACTTC,CASSVRRVGYEQYF
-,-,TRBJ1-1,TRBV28,TGTGCCTGCGGGGCCCTCAAAGTCTCAGCTTTCTTT,CACGALKVSAFF
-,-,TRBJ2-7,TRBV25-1,TGTGCCAGCAGTGGGTACTACGAGCAGTACTTC,CASSGYYEQYF
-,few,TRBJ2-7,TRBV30,TGTGCCTGGAGTGTACTTGGTGGACTCTACGAGCAGTACTTC,CAWSVLGGLYEQYF
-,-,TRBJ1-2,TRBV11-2,TGTGCCAGCAGCTACCGATTACAGGTCAACTATGGCTACACCTTC,CASSYRLQVNYGYTF
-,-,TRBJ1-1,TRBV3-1,TGTGCCAGCAGCGAAAGAGGGAACAAGCCTGGGGCTTTCTTT,CASSERGNKPGAFF
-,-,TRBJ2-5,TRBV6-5,TGTGCCAGCAGTAGACCCCCGACAGGCCAAGAGACCCAGTACTTC,CASSRPPTGQETQYF
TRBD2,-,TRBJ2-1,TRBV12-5,TGTGCTACCCGGACTAGCGGGGGAGGCTACAATGAGCAGTTCTTC,CATRTSGGGYNEQFF
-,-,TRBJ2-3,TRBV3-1,TGTGCCAGCAGCCGGTCAGATACGCAGTATTTT,CASSRSDTQYF
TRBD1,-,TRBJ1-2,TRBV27,TGTGCCAGCAGCCTCTACCGGGACAGCTATGGCTACACCTTC,CASSLYRDSYGYTF
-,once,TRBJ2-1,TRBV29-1,TGCAGCGTTGAATTGTATGGAAGCTCCTACAATGAGCAGTTCTTC,CSVELYGSSYNEQFF
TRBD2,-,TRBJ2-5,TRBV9,TGTGCCAGCAGCGTTTCTAGCGGGTTAGAGACCCAGTACTTC,CASSVSSGLETQYF
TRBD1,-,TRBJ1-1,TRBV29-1,TGCAGCGTGCGACAGGGGTCTGAAGCTTTCTTT,CSVRQGSEAFF
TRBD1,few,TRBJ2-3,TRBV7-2,TGTGCCAGCAGGGGGACAGGGGCAGATACGCAGTATTTT,CASRGTGADTQYF
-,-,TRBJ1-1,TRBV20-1,TGCAGTGCCGACGGACGGGAGAACACTGAAGCTTTCTTT,CSADGRENTEAFF
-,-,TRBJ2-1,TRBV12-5,TGTGCTAGTGGTTTGAGGCCGGACAGCTCCTACAATGAGCAGTTCTTC,CASGLRPDSSYNEQFF
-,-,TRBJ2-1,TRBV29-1,TGCAGCGGGAAGCAGGGGGGTAGGGACAATGAGCAGTTCTTC,CSGKQGGRDNEQFF
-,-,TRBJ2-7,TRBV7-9,TGTGCCAGTTCGGGGTCAGTATACGAGCAGTACTTC,CASSGSVYEQYF
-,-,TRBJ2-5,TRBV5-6,TGTGCCAGCAGCAAAAACAGGGAGGGGGAGACCCAGTACTTC,CASSKNREGETQYF
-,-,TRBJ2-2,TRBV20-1,TGCAGTGCCACCCGCCGCGACAGGGAAAAGCGGGACACCGGGGAGCTGTTTTTT,CSATRRDREKRDTGELFF
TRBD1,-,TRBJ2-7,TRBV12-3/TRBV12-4,TGTGCCAGCAGTTTTGACAGGGACTACGAGCAGTACTTC,CASSFDRDYEQYF
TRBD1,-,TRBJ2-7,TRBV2,TGTGCCAGCAGTGAAAATTTATGGGACAGCTACGAGCAGTACTTC,CASSENLWDSYEQYF
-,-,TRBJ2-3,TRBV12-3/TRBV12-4,TGTGCCAGCAGTAACCCGACAGGTAACACAGATACGCAGTATTTT,CASSNPTGNTDTQYF
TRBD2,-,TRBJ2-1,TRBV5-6,TGTGCCAGCAGCTTGGAACTAGCGGGAGTACGGGGTGAGCAGTTCTTC,CASSLELAGVRGEQFF
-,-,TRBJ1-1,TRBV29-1,TGCAGCGTCCTCCGGGGATCGAACACTGAAGCTTTCTTT,CSVLRGSNTEAFF
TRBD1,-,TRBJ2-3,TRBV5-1,TGCGCCAGCAGCCTCGGACAGGGGGCAGGGGATACGCAGTATTTT,CASSLGQGAGDTQYF
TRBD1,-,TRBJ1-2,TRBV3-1,TGTGCCAGCAGCCAAGATGACAGGGGTGGTGGCTACACCTTC,CASSQDDRGGGYTF
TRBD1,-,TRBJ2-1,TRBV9,TGTGCCAGCAGCGTGGGGACAGGGGTCGGCAATGAGCAGTTCTTC,CASSVGTGVGNEQFF
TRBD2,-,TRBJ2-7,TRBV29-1,TGCAGCGCTCGGCCGCGGGGGGACTCCTACGAGCAGTACTTC,CSARPRGDSYEQYF
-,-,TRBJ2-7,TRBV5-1,TGCGCCAGCAGCTCGGGACTGGGAACCTTGAGGGGCGAGCAGTACTTC,CASSSGLGTLRGEQYF
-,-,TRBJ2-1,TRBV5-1,TGCGCCAGCAGCTTCGGGGGCTCCTACAATGAGCAGTTCTTC,CASSFGGSYNEQFF
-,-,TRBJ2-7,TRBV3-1,TGTGCCAGCAGCCACCGGGACACCGCCGGGGAGCAGTACTTC,CASSHRDTAGEQYF
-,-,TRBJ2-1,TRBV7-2,TGTGCCAGCAGCTCGGACACAGGGAGGAATGAGCAGTTCTTC,CASSSDTGRNEQFF
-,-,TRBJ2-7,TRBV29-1,TGCAGCGTTGCTACAGGGCCCTACGAGCAGTACTTC,CSVATGPYEQYF
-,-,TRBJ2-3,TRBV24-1,TGTGCCACCAGTGATTTGAGGGATGAAGATACGCAGTATTTT,CATSDLRDEDTQYF
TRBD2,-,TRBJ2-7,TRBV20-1,TGCAGTGCTAGCCCCCCCCGACTAGCGGGGGGAAGCTCCTACGAGCAGTACTTC,CSASPPRLAGGSSYEQYF
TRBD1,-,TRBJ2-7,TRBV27,TGTGCCAACTCGGACACCGGGACAGTGGCACTAATCCACCTCTACGAGCAGTACTTC,CANSDTGTVALIHLYEQYF
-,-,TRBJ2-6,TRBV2,TGTGCCAGCAGACAATACCCTGGGGCCAACGTCCTGACTTTC,CASRQYPGANVLTF
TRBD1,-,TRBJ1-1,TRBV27,TGTGCCAGCAGTTCTCCCGGACAGGGCCACACTGAAGCTTTCTTT,CASSSPGQGHTEAFF
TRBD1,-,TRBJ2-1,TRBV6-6,TGTGCCAGCACCGGGACAGAGGACAATGAGCAGTTCTTC,CASTGTEDNEQFF
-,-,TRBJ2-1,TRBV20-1,TGCAGTGCCGGCTCCGGTAGCGGATACAATGAGCAGTTCTTC,CSAGSGSGYNEQFF
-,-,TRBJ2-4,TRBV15,TGTGCCACCAGCGCCAAGGTGGAGTTTGGGGACATTCAGTACTTC,CATSAKVEFGDIQYF
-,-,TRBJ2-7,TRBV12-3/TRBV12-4,TGTGCCAGCATGGACTCGGCCTACGAGCAGTACTTC,CASMDSAYEQYF
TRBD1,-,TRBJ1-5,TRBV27,TGTGCCAGCAGCAGATCCGGGACAGGGGGCATCAGCAATCAGCCCCAGCATTTT,CASSRSGTGGISNQPQHF
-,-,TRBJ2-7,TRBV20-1,TGCAGTGCTCCCCCGCGGGGTACAGCAATCTACGAGCAGTACTTC,CSAPPRGTAIYEQYF
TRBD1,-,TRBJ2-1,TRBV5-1,TGCGCCAGCAGCTTATCGGGCGGGACAGGGGGGAATGAGCAGTTCTTC,CASSLSGGTGGNEQFF
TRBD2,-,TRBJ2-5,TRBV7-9,TGTGCCAGCAGACCGCTAGCGGGGGGAAAAGAGACCCAGTACTTC,CASRPLAGGKETQYF
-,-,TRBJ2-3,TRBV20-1,TGCAGTGCTACTAGCACCTTACCTCTCGATACGCAGTATTTT,CSATSTLPLDTQYF
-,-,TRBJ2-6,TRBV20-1,TGCAGTGCTAGTAACTCTGGGGCCAACGTCCTGACTTTC,CSASNSGANVLTF
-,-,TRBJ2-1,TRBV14,TGTGCCAGCAGCCAAGGCAGCAGCAACCAGTTCTTC,CASSQGSSNQFF